This entry features one TCR beta chain sequence. The table lists this clonotype with many counts. What this receptor recognizes is not known. No much larger clonotype is one base removed from it; base qualities were not supplied. This sample is drawn from a study of T cells in Graves' hyperthyroidism and ophthalmopathy (dated by TCRdb to the late 2010s). Regarding the research as a whole: Peripheral blood samples were taken at the time of initial diagnosis, prior to any treatment. A discovery cohort of approximately 100 patients, about 44 with Graves' ophthalmopathy and roughly 59 with stable Graves' hyperthyroidism, was used to find distinguishing TCR V-J signatures. TCR Vbeta CDR3 sequencing of some 140 peripheral blood samples (over 40 ophthalmopathy, roughly 74 hyperthyroidism and roughly 17 progressor patients) is reported in the paper. Once sampling was done, hyperthyroidism patients were given methimazole at a starting dose of 30 mg daily, whereas ophthalmopathy patients were given high-dose intravenous methylprednisolone. Thyroid tissue and blood T-cell repertoires from about six Graves' hyperthyroidism patients were also compared in the study. The approximately 98 discovery patients were randomly divided into training and test sets at a 7:3 ratio. Prospective prediction of ophthalmopathy was tested in an independent validation cohort consisting of roughly 19 hyperthyroidism patients and 17 patients who later progressed to ophthalmopathy. Results the study describes overall, beyond this receptor: Sample size was not statistically predetermined, and blinding of investigators to group allocation was not performed. A 13 V-J signature model separated ophthalmopathy from stable hyperthyroidism, with approximately 87% sensitivity and 81.08% specificity in cross-validation and 80%/75% in testing. Most expanded thyroid clonotypes (frequency above 0.001) were also detected in blood, suggesting blood repertoires may reflect thyroid immune responses. In validation, progression to ophthalmopathy was predicted by the model with 70.59% sensitivity and under 85% specificity, a median of approximately 6.5 months before onset.

The germline ends are 14 bases apart after V is trimmed by 5 bases and J by 4 bases. In the germline V gene, CDR1 corresponds to MDHEN and CDR2 to SYDVKM. The CDR3 covers 14 residues, taking in both the cysteine and the phenylalanine. Left in the record is the CDR3 DNA by itself, 42 bases read in frame from the first base. The TCR beta CDR3 regions were amplified from RNA transcripts. The TCR CDR3 was subjected to a first round of RT-PCR using the HTBI primer set and the Qiagen OneStep RT-PCR kit. The libraries were constructed in a second round of multiplex PCR and then size-selected and purified. Sequencing of the libraries was done on an Illumina HiSeq2000 using paired-end 100 bp reads. The original pipeline was this. SOAPnuke was used to process the raw data, with reads discarded if the reads contained adapters or uncalled bases, had a mean Phred below 15, or lacked an exact constant-primer or identifier match. High-quality paired reads were merged with COPE v1.2.5, and unique nucleotide sequences were defined as clonotypes. MiTCR v1.1 was used to align the clonotypes against IMGT TRBV, TRBD and TRBJ reference segments. The analysis was restricted to V-J combinations with a frequency above 0.0001, which together covered about 99% of the repertoires. A TCS score was defined as the ratio of F50 (clonal expansion) to E x V (chaos), with BLOSUM62-based TCRdist applied between CDR3 peptides within each V-J. Welch's t-statistics and random forest reduced fewer than 600 V-J features to roughly 13, which were used in a naive Bayes classifier (R e1071). TCRdb reprocessing: public reads trimmed at Q25 with fastp, clones called with MiXCR, in-frame beta chains kept. Rows are combined by CDR3 protein, so each entry shows the most common genes and DNA. TCRdb, not the original authors, processed these V and J calls. This sample has around 350,000 distinct CDR3 sequences in its table, and about 15% of those were observed once. The top ten clones comprise about 27% of the sample.

The hyperthyroidism patients were between 18 and 65 years old and newly diagnosed, with a disease duration of less than 2 months. The study excluded patients with uncontrolled infections, other autoimmune diseases, pregnancy or lactation. Diagnoses were established on the basis of clinical symptoms, serum thyroxine and TRAb, thyroid ultrasound, and orbital computed tomography. Blood from progressor patients was drawn when they were first diagnosed with hyperthyroidism, before any ophthalmopathy symptoms appeared. PBMCs were isolated from about 9.1 ml of fresh peripheral blood by Ficoll-Paque density gradient centrifugation. Progressor patients were first diagnosed with Graves' hyperthyroidism and then developed ophthalmopathy during follow-up. Total RNA was extracted with Trizol reagent, and quality was checked on an Agilent 2100 Bioanalyzer.

The chain joins TRBV28 to TRBJ1-1, with the D gene not confidently named. This receptor was obtained from a woman under 30 with Graves' hyperthyroidism that later progressed to Graves' ophthalmopathy. Sequenced input: blood. The CDR3 has the sequence CASSSPARVTEAFF. The bases are TGTGCCAGCAGTAGTCCCGCCCGGGTCACTGAAGCTTTCTTT. The full variable domain, completed from the reference TRBV28 and TRBJ1-1 proteins outside the CDR3, reads DVKVTQSSRYLVKRTGEKVFLECVQDMDHENMFWYRQDPGLGLRLIYFSYDVKMKEKGDIPEGYSVSREKKERFSLILESASTNQTSMYLCASSSPARVTEAFFGQGTRLTVV.